This T cell receptor (beta chain) was captured by sequencing in a study of blood T cell repertoires in COVID-19. On the study more broadly: There were acute and convalescent COVID-19 samples, and they came from the United States, Italy and Spain. Sources were T cells, B-cell-depleted T cells, or PBMCs; the material itself was cDNA or gDNA.

The germline gives CDR1 SNHLY, CDR2 FYNNEI. This CDR3 has 12 amino acids. The V end lost 3 bases, the J end lost 3 bases, and 3 bases lay between the germline ends. With regard to this clone: Other nucleotide sequences in the sample specify the same CDR3.

How the authors handled the data: The assay estimated nucleated cells by amplifying reference gene primers. Some clones are missing from TCRdb's copy, which holds only in-frame ones; the method was immunoSEQ multiplex PCR. V and J calls and clone size are as listed in that table; D and trimming were resolved from the DNA. Here the sample spans 100,000 to 150,000 clones, 65% to 85% being singletons. Sequencing used peripheral blood. This TCR was sampled from an older man with active or convalescent COVID-19. The genes are TRBV2 and TRBJ2-1, with unresolved D. The CDR3, as DNA: TGTGCCAGCAGTGACAGCTACAATGAGCAGTTCTTC. Protein sequence: CASSDSYNEQFF.